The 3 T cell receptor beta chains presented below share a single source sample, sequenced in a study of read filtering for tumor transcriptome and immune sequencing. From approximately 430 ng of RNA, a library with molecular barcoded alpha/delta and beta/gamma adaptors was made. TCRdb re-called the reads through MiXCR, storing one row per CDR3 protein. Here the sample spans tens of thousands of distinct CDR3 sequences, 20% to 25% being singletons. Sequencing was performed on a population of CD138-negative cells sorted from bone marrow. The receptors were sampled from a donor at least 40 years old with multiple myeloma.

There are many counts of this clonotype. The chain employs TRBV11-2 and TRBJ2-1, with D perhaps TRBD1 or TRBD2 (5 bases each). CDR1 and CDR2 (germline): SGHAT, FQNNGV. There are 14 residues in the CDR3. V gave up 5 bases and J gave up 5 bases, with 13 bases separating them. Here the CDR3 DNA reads TGTGCCAGCAGCACCGGGACGGCCCACAATGAGCAGTTCTTC. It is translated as CASSTGTAHNEQFF. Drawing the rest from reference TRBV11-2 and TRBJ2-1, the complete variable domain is EAGVAQSPRYKIIEKRQSVAFWCNPISGHATLYWYQQILGQGPKLLIQFQNNGVVDDSQLPKDRFSAERLKGVDSTLKIQPAKLEDSAVYLCASSTGTAHNEQFFGPGTRLTVL.

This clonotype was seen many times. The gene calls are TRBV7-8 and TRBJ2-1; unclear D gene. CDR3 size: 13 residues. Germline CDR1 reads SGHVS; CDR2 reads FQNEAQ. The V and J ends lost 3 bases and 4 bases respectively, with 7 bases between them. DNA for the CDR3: TGTGCCAGCAGCTTTTCTCCGTACAATGAGCAGTTCTTC. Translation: CASSFSPYNEQFF.

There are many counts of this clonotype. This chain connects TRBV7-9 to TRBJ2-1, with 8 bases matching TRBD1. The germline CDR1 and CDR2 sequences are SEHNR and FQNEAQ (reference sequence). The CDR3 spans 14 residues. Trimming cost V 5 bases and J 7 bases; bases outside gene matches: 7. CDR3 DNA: TGTGCCAGCAGCAAGAGGACAGGGCCAAATGAGCAGTTCTTC. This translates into CASSKRTGPNEQFF.